The rows below give T cell receptor beta chains drawn from one sample of a study of vaccination and CD4 T cells after COVID-19. Their cognate antigens are unknown. TCRdb re-called the PCR reads through MiXCR, storing one row per CDR3 protein. The data show fewer than 20,000 distinct CDR3 sequences, around 40% seen once. The sample consisted of CD4+ T cells from blood, cultured in vitro, taken before SARS-CoV-2 vaccination. These receptors were collected from a human donor who had recovered from COVID-19. Both conserved end residues are part of each CDR3.

v_gene: TRBV20-1
CDR3aa: CSAREGGRTRNMNTEAFF

v_gene: TRBV5-6
CDR3aa: CASSSRYAQGQGSYGYTF

v_gene: TRBV6-5
CDR3aa: CASSYRDRVYEQYF

v_gene: TRBV10-3
CDR3aa: CAIRSQIAGAGDEQFF

v_gene: TRBV19
CDR3aa: CASSIVPVAGYTGELFF

v_gene: TRBV10-3
CDR3aa: CATLYEGGYTF

v_gene: TRBV7-8
CDR3aa: CTSSLAGGNYEQYF

v_gene: TRBV7-8
CDR3aa: CASSLVGTHGDQPQHF

v_gene: TRBV20-1
CDR3aa: CSASLGLTQNIQYF

v_gene: TRBV20-1
CDR3aa: CSAKGTATQPQHF

v_gene: TRBV6-2/TRBV6-3
CDR3aa: CASSRGRGSGTDTQYF

v_gene: TRBV7-2
CDR3aa: CASSFWGTGNSPLHF

v_gene: TRBV20-1
CDR3aa: CSARDLVTTASYGYTF

v_gene: TRBV2
CDR3aa: CASGTSGRHEQFF

v_gene: TRBV6-2/TRBV6-3
CDR3aa: CASSYLQRFYEQYF

v_gene: TRBV6-5
CDR3aa: CASSWAGGSGNTIYF

v_gene: TRBV7-2
CDR3aa: CASSLWGQGYEKLFF

v_gene: TRBV7-2
CDR3aa: CASSGDDSSETQYF

v_gene: TRBV2
CDR3aa: CASSLGTDYMNTEAFF

v_gene: TRBV7-2
CDR3aa: CASSLDGRGQETQYF

v_gene: TRBV5-4
CDR3aa: CASSPQGTGVIGELFF

v_gene: TRBV7-2
CDR3aa: CASSLVGGGRLKDTQYF

v_gene: TRBV20-1
CDR3aa: CSAWDGLSYEQYF

v_gene: TRBV27
CDR3aa: CASSSYPIGGLYEQYF

v_gene: TRBV12-3/TRBV12-4
CDR3aa: CASRQSGDQPQHF

v_gene: TRBV6-2/TRBV6-3
CDR3aa: CASSRATGAGQPQHF

v_gene: TRBV28
CDR3aa: CASSSPPGTGSYEQYF

v_gene: TRBV29-1
CDR3aa: CSVAQTTSGGSTAQYF

v_gene: TRBV19
CDR3aa: CASSTTGGNGEKLFF

v_gene: TRBV27
CDR3aa: CASRRGGTEAFF

v_gene: TRBV6-5
CDR3aa: CASSSSTPGQGSWGYTF

v_gene: TRBV19
CDR3aa: CASSIDRGTDTQYF

v_gene: TRBV20-1
CDR3aa: CSAWDTRVMDTQYF

v_gene: TRBV7-6
CDR3aa: CASSPITGSGYGYTF

v_gene: TRBV15
CDR3aa: CATSRDTANTEAFF

v_gene: TRBV2
CDR3aa: CASSEQGARSNQPQHF

v_gene: TRBV27
CDR3aa: CASSSPGGEQYF

v_gene: TRBV27
CDR3aa: CASSPTSTDTQYF

v_gene: TRBV20-1
CDR3aa: CSARVSGGFDYGYTF

v_gene: TRBV12-3/TRBV12-4
CDR3aa: CASSYTLTGLAARYEQYF

v_gene: TRBV11-2
CDR3aa: CASSLAVGQGDYNEQFF

v_gene: TRBV7-2
CDR3aa: CASSSQGVDEQYF